This T cell receptor (beta chain) is drawn from a study of breast tumors, draining lymph nodes, adjacent tissues. Study results and limitations: Luminal-like breast cancer showed significantly greater tumor-nontumor repertoire similarity than basal-like breast cancer did. Most tumor T cells seemingly derive from lymph node, then expand in tumor.

TCRdb independently ran MiXCR on the multiplex PCR reads; one entry per CDR3 protein. Altogether 150,000 to 200,000 distinct CDR3 sequences are present, approximately 33% being singletons, with the ten largest covering around 4.1%. In regard to this clonotype: Antigen unknown.

Samples came from axillary lymph nodes draining the breast cancer. The CDR3 extends over 15 amino acids. CDR1 LGHDT and CDR2 YNNKEL come from the germline V gene (reference sequence). The ends were cut back, 0 bases at V and 4 bases at J, with 12 bases in the middle. V and J are TRBV3-1 and TRBJ2-5, with D perhaps TRBD2 (6 bases). The clonotype was recovered from a female donor with breast cancer. Some clones in this sample may be carry-over from other donors' samples. Sequenced sample: axillary lymph node tissue. The CDR3 coding sequence is TGTGCCAGCAGCCAAGAAGGTACTAGCAGAGAGACCCAGTACTTC. Protein product: CASSQEGTSRETQYF.